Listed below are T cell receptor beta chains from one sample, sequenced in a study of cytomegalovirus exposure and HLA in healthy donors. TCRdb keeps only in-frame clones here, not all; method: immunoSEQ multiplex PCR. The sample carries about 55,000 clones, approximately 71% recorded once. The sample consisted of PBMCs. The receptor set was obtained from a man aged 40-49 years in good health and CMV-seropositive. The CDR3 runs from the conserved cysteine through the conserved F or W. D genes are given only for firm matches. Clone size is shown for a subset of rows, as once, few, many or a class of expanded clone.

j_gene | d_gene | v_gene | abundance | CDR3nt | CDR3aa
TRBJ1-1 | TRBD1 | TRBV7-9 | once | TGTGCCAGCAGCCCCCGACAGGGCACTGAAGCTTTCTTT | CASSPRQGTEAFF
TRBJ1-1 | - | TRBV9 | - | TGTGCCAGCAGCGTAGAAGCAGGGTGGGACACTGAAGCTTTCTTT | CASSVEAGWDTEAFF
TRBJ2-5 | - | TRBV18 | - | TGTGCCAGCTCACCTCAGGGGAGAGAGACCCAGTACTTC | CASSPQGRETQYF
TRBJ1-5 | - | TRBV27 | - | TGTGCCAGCAGTTTCAGGCAGCCCCAGCATTTT | CASSFRQPQHF
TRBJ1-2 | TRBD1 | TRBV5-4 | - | TGTGCCAGCAGCTCTCCGGGACAGGCGAGGAATGGCTACACCTTC | CASSSPGQARNGYTF
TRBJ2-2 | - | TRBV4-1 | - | TGCGCCAGCAGTCCGGGATCACACACCGGGGAGCTGTTTTTT | CASSPGSHTGELFF
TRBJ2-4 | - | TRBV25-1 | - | TGTGCCAGCAGTGAGGCAGGCGTCGACATTCAGTACTTC | CASSEAGVDIQYF
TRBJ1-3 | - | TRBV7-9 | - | TGTGCCAGCAGCTTAGGAAGTCTAAATGCTGGAAACACCATATATTTT | CASSLGSLNAGNTIYF
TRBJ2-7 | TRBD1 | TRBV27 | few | TGTGCCAGCAGTTTCGACAGGGGATCCTACGAGCAGTACTTC | CASSFDRGSYEQYF
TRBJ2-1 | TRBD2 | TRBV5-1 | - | TGCGCCAGCAGCCAATCGGGACTAGTCTACAATGAGCAGTTCTTC | CASSQSGLVYNEQFF
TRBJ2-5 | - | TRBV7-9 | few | TGTGCCAGCAGCTTAGCGGCGGTAGAAGAGACCCAGTACTTC | CASSLAAVEETQYF
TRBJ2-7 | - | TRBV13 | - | TGTGCCAGCAGCTTAGGGACAGAAGCCTACGAGCAGTACTTC | CASSLGTEAYEQYF
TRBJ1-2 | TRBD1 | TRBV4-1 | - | TGCGCCAGCAGCCAGAGGGACAGGGATTATGGCTACACCTTC | CASSQRDRDYGYTF
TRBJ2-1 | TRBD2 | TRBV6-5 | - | TGTGCCAGCAGTTCTCTAGCGGGGGGTTCCTACAATGAGCAGTTCTTC | CASSSLAGGSYNEQFF